A selection of T cell receptor beta chains follows, all from one sample in a study of blood T cell repertoires in COVID-19. This table comes from immunoSEQ multiplex PCR, and its TCRdb copy is limited to in-frame clones, with some not included. The sample gives about 93,000 clones, roughly 90% of which show up once; 15% to 20% is in the top ten. Sequencing was performed on peripheral blood. The receptors were sampled from a woman of 80 years or more with acute or convalescent COVID-19. The conserved cysteine and the conserved F or W are not part of the CDR3 here.

TRBV10-1	TRBJ1-1	ASSESPGNTEAF
TRBV28	TRBJ1-2	ASSPPGQGAGYGYT
TRBV21-1	TRBJ1-1	ASSKPLPGRIHPENTEAF
TRBV11-3	TRBJ1-3	ASSLYTPPTGSGNTIY
TRBV2	TRBJ1-5	ASSVSGGNQPQH
TRBV11-3	TRBJ2-3	ASSLGGGWPSGANTQY
TRBV27	TRBJ1-3	ASRAIILSDRGCRNTIY
TRBV15	TRBJ2-7	ATSPPGQGLYEQY
TRBV7-2	TRBJ2-7	ASGRTSGSYEQY
TRBV3-1/TRBV3-2	TRBJ2-1	ASSPGTTISSYNEQF
TRBV27	TRBJ1-5	ASSHDRGGNQPQH
TRBV6-5	TRBJ2-7	ASSASRGTYEQY
TRBV19	TRBJ1-5	ASRPGGVYSNQPQH
TRBV12-5	TRBJ2-7	ASGLVRDRKTTYEQY
TRBV19	TRBJ1-1	ASSSGGWTEAF
TRBV9	TRBJ2-3	ASSGGTSTDTQY
TRBV20-1	TRBJ2-3	SARTTDTQY
TRBV5-1	TRBJ1-6	ASSLGGQENSPLH
TRBV28	TRBJ1-1	ASAQTSPDTEAF
TRBV5-1	TRBJ2-1	ASSSGQFSYNEQF
TRBV6-6	TRBJ2-1	ASIREGIYNEQF
TRBV5-4	TRBJ1-2	ASSSDSYGYT
TRBV29-1	TRBJ2-2	SVVGGQGVLAGELF
TRBV9	TRBJ2-1	ASSVATTAPLYNEQF
TRBV3-1/TRBV3-2	TRBJ1-6	ASSQGVAAGGYSPLH
TRBV15	TRBJ1-1	ATSRDSAGRGGRKTEAF
TRBV24-1	TRBJ1-5	ATSDPGTGMNQPQH
TRBV29-1	TRBJ2-6	SVRVSGANVLT
TRBV11-3	TRBJ1-2	ASSNDRSYGYT
TRBV9	TRBJ2-3	ASSVTGGRTDTQY
TRBV6-6	TRBJ1-3	ASSYEGRTGNTIY
TRBV6-2/TRBV6-3	TRBJ2-1	ASSYDTITGGPDEQF
TRBV5-1	TRBJ2-2	ASRPTVTGELF
TRBV19	TRBJ2-7	ASSIATGSYEQY
TRBV21-1	TRBJ1-4	AGRQSPNEKLF
TRBV9	TRBJ1-2	ASSVSQRGRAGYT
TRBV7-8	TRBJ1-5	ASSLSGGSQPQH
TRBV19	TRBJ2-1	ASSIPAGGNNEQF
TRBV28	TRBJ1-1	ASSADTNYGTEAF
TRBV19	TRBJ2-1	ASSSEEAPSYNEQF
TRBV12-5	TRBJ2-5	ASGLVNPPGLGPETQY
TRBV4-2	TRBJ1-1	ASSQGQGGTEAF
TRBV4-1	TRBJ2-7	ASSRDRAPTYEQY
TRBV3-1/TRBV3-2	TRBJ2-1	ASSPDPLRAGEKYNEQF
TRBV28	TRBJ1-1	ASSFPGWDTEAF